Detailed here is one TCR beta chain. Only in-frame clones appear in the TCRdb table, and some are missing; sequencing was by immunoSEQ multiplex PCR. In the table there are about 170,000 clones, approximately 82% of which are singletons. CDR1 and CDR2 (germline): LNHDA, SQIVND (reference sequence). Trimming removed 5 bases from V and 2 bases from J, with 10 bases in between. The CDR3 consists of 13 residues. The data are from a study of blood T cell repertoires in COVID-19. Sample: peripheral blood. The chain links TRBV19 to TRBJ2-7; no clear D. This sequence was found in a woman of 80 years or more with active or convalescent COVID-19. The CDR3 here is CASSGRFTYEQYF. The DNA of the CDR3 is TGTGCCAGTAGTGGTCGGTTTACCTACGAGCAGTACTTC.